Shown below are 16 T cell receptor beta chains from a single sample sequenced in a study of control samples from healthy donors and cancer patients. Using immunoSEQ multiplex PCR, the repertoire was profiled, and TCRdb retains in-frame clones only, with some absent. Recorded for this sample: roughly 190,000 clones. Sequenced: blood. These receptors all come from a woman in her twenties or thirties in good health.

V gene TRBV19 combines with J gene TRBJ2-2; D not resolved. Germline lookup yields CDR1 LNHDA and CDR2 SQIVND (reference sequence). The CDR3 has 15 residues. Trimming took 7 bases from V and 3 from J, leaving 15 bases between them. CDR3 bases: TGTGCCAGTACCTTGGCTGGCCGAGACACCGGGGAGCTGTTTTTT. Encoded protein: CASTLAGRDTGELFF. Together with reference TRBV19 and TRBJ2-2, the CDR3 gives the full variable domain: DGGITQSPKYLFRKEGQNVTLSCEQNLNHDAMYWYRQDPGQGLRLIYYSQIVNDFQKGDIAEGYSVSREKKESFPLTVTSAQKNPTAFYLCASTLAGRDTGELFFGEGSRLTVL.

V and J are TRBV28 and TRBJ1-4, with 7 positions matching TRBD1. The CDR3 has 12 residues. V lost 5 bases and J lost 7; bases outside the gene matches: 1. Germline V gene sequence: CDR1 MDHEN, CDR2 SYDVKM. The CDR3 coding sequence is TGTGCCAGCAGTGGGACAGCTGAAAAACTGTTTTTT. This gives the protein CASSGTAEKLFF.

V usage is TRBV5-6 and J usage is TRBJ2-1; 8 positions match TRBD2. Germline V lookup: CDR1 SGHDT, CDR2 YYEEEE. This CDR3 has 16 residues. Unmatched junction bases numbered 6, after V lost 4 bases and J lost 0 bases. CDR3 nucleotide sequence: TGTGCCAGCAGCCGTCCGGGGGGGCCCTCCTACAATGAGCAGTTCTTC. Encoded protein: CASSRPGGPSYNEQFF.

This rearrangement joins TRBV18 to TRBJ2-1; D gene uncertain. This CDR3 has 16 amino acids. V lost 3 bases to trimming and J lost 0 bases, with 12 bases between them. Germline V lookup: CDR1 KGHSH, CDR2 LQKENI. The CDR3 DNA is TGTGCCAGCTCACCCGGATCAGGAACCTCCTACAATGAGCAGTTCTTC. Translation gives CASSPGSGTSYNEQFF.

The chain uses TRBV12-3 or TRBV12-4 and TRBJ1-1, with D unclear. Trimming left V 6 bases short and J 1 base short, with 9 bases between. The CDR3 is 13 residues long. The DNA for the CDR3 is TGTGCCAGCAGGGTCAAAGGGAACACTGAAGCTTTCTTT. Translation: CASRVKGNTEAFF.

The CDR3 DNA is TGTGCCAGCAGCCAAGCGGGAGATACGCAGTATTTT. Translated: CASSQAGDTQYF. The chain carries TRBV3-1 (or the pseudogene TRBV3-2) and TRBJ2-3; D is unresolved. This CDR3 region has 12 residues. CDR1 and CDR2 (germline): LGHDT, YNNKEL (reference sequence). V was trimmed by 1 base and J by 5 bases, leaving 4 bases between them.

This chain connects TRBV18 to TRBJ1-5, with unresolved D. The CDR3 length is 14 residues. V lost 3 bases to trimming and J lost 2 bases, with 8 bases between them. Germline values: CDR1 KGHSH, CDR2 LQKENI. As DNA, the CDR3 is TGTGCCAGCTCACCGCGTTATGGCAATCAGCCCCAGCATTTT. Amino acid sequence: CASSPRYGNQPQHF.

The chain couples TRBV7-8 to TRBJ1-2, with 10 bases lining up with TRBD1. The CDR3 totals 17 residues. The V and J ends lost 5 bases and 2 bases, in that order; junction bases with no gene match: 11. Germline V gene data show CDR1 as SGHVS and CDR2 as FQNEAQ. CDR3 DNA: TGTGCCAGCAGCGCGATTTACGGGACAGGGGCAAACTATGGCTACACCTTC. It codes for CASSAIYGTGANYGYTF.

The rearrangement uses TRBV5-1 and TRBJ1-4, with TRBD1 as a possible D gene (6 bases). Between the trimmed V and J ends, which lost 3 bases and 5 bases, there was a span of 14 bases. Germline values: CDR1 SGHRS, CDR2 YFSETQ. CDR3 size: 15 residues. The CDR3 coding sequence is TGCGCCAGCAGCTCACAGGGAGGCGCAAATGAAAAACTGTTTTTT. Protein: CASSSQGGANEKLFF.

The rearrangement uses TRBV5-8 and TRBJ2-3; 9 nucleotides match TRBD1. CDR1 is SGHTS, CDR2 YDEGEE, per germline. Trimming removed 10 bases from V and 1 base from J; junction bases left unmatched: 7. The CDR3 spans 14 residues. The CDR3 DNA sequence: TGTGCCGTTCCCCGGGACAGGGGCACAGATACGCAGTATTTT. It codes for CAVPRDRGTDTQYF.

The chain links TRBV28 to TRBJ1-2, with D perhaps matching TRBD1 (6 bases). The CDR3 is made up of 14 amino acids. V shed 3 bases and J shed 3 bases, with 11 bases lying between them. Germline assignment: CDR1 MDHEN and CDR2 SYDVKM. In DNA, the CDR3 is TGTGCCAGCAGTTTCAGGGGCAGAGACTATGGCTACACCTTC. It yields the protein CASSFRGRDYGYTF.

In nucleotides, the CDR3 is TGTGCCAGCAGCACCGGACAGGACTCTGGAAACACCATATATTTT. It yields the protein CASSTGQDSGNTIYF. The V and J genes are TRBV5-4 and TRBJ1-3; 7 nucleotides match TRBD1. The CDR3 runs 15 residues. CDR1 is SGHNT, CDR2 YYREEE, per germline (reference sequence). V lost 4 bases, J lost 0 bases, and 4 bases stayed unmatched.

The chain combines TRBV5-1 with TRBJ1-5, with 11 bases lining up with TRBD1. The germline CDR1 and CDR2 sequences are SGHRS and YFSETQ. V was clipped by 0 bases and J by 7 bases; unmatched bases: 3. This CDR3 is 15 amino acids long. The DNA of the CDR3 is TGCGCCAGCAGCTTGGGGACAGGGGGCGAACAGCCCCAGCATTTT. Translated: CASSLGTGGEQPQHF.

The chain is built from TRBV28 and TRBJ1-1, with 7 bases fitting TRBD1. With V trimmed by 5 bases and J by 0 bases, 6 bases remained unmatched. The CDR3 consists of 15 residues. Germline CDR1 and CDR2: MDHEN and SYDVKM. The CDR3 loop reads CASSVGTAVNTEAFF. The DNA of the CDR3 is TGTGCCAGCAGTGTTGGGACAGCCGTGAACACTGAAGCTTTCTTT.

The CDR3 DNA follows: TGTGCCAGCAGTGACGATGCCCAGGGCCCTCAGTTCTTC. Protein: CASSDDAQGPQFF. The chain couples TRBV6-4 to TRBJ2-1; D perhaps matches TRBD1 (5 bases). The V end was cut by 2 bases, the J end by 13 bases, with 15 bases between. The germline gives CDR1 MRHNA, CDR2 SNTAGT. The CDR3 spans 13 residues.

The rearrangement links TRBV27 to TRBJ1-3, with D uncertain. The CDR3 runs 13 residues. V gave up 2 bases and J gave up 3 bases, with 5 bases separating them. CDR1 is MNHEY, CDR2 SMNVEV, per germline (reference sequence). Written as DNA, the CDR3 is TGTGCCAGCAGTTTAGACGGTGGAAACACCATATATTTT. It translates to CASSLDGGNTIYF.